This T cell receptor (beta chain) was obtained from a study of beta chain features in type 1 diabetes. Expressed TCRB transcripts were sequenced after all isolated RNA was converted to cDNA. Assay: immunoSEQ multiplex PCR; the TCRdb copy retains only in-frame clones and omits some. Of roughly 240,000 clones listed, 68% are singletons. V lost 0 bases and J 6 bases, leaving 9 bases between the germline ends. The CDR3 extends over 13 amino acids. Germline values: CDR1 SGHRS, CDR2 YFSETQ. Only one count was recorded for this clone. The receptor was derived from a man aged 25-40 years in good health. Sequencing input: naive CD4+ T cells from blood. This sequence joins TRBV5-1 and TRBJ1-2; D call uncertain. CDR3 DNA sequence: TGCGCCAGCAGCTTGGTAGGCAGGAATGGCTACACCTTC. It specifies CASSLVGRNGYTF.